The 2 T cell receptor beta chains below were found in one sample sequenced in a study of siplizumab effects on memory and regulatory T cells. Data came from immunoSEQ multiplex PCR; TCRdb stores just in-frame clones and leaves some out. The table shows about 120,000 clones, with 94% occurring only once. Sequencing input: non-Treg CD4+ T cells sorted from blood. All receptors derive from a human donor in good health.

The gene calls are TRBV11-1 and TRBJ2-3, with no clear D. The CDR3 has 14 amino acids. CDR1 and CDR2 (germline): SGHAT, FQDESV (reference sequence). V gave up 8 bases and J gave up 3 bases, with 15 bases separating them. The CDR3 DNA sequence: TGTGCCAGCGCTGAAAGGGAAGGGACAGATACGCAGTATTTT. It translates to CASAEREGTDTQYF.

The chain is built from TRBV6-5 and TRBJ1-4, with D possibly matching TRBD1 (5 bases). Germline V CDR1 and CDR2: MNHEY, SVGAGI. V lost 2 bases, J lost 4 bases, and 8 bases lay in between. This CDR3 region has 14 residues. The CDR3 is CASSYLQGNEKLFF. The CDR3 DNA is TGTGCCAGCAGTTACCTTCAGGGTAATGAAAAACTGTTTTTT.